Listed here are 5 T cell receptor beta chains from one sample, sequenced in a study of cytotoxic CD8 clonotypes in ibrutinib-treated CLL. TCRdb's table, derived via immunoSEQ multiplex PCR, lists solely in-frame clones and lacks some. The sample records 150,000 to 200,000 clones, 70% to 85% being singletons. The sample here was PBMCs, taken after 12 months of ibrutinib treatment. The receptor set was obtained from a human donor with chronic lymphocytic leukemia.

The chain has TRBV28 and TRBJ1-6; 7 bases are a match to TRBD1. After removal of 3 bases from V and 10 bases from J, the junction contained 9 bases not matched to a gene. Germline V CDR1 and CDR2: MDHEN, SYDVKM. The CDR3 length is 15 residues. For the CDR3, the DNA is TGTGCCAGCAGTTTGGGGAACAGGGGACGATCACCCCTCCACTTT. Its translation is CASSLGNRGRSPLHF.

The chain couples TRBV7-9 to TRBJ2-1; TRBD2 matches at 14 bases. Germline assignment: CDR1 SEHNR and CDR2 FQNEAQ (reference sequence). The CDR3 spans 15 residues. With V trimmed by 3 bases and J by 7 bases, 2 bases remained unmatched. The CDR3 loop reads CASSLGTSGGNEQFF. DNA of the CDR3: TGTGCCAGCAGCTTGGGGACTAGCGGGGGAAATGAGCAGTTCTTC.

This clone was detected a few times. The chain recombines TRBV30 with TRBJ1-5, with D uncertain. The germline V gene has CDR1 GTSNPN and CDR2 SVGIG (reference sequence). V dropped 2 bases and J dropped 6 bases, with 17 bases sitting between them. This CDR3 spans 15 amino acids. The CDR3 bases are TGTGCCTGGAGTTCTAAAGGGAGGATGGGTCAGCCCCAGCATTTT. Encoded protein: CAWSSKGRMGQPQHF.

The CDR3 protein is CASSSNPLLPTDTQYF. The CDR3 DNA reads as TGTGCCAGCAGCTCGAATCCTTTATTACCCACAGATACGCAGTATTTT. The J gene is TRBJ2-3, the V gene TRBV7-3; D remains unclear. CDR1 SGHTA and CDR2 FQGTGA come from the germline V gene. There are 16 residues in the CDR3. With 4 bases removed from V and 2 bases from J, the gap between germline ends came to 16 bases.

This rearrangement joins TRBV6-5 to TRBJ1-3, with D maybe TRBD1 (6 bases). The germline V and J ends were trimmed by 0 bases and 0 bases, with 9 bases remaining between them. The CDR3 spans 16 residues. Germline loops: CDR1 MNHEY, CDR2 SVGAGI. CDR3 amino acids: CASSYSDSRSGNTIYF. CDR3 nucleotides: TGTGCCAGCAGTTACTCGGACAGTCGCTCTGGAAACACCATATATTTT.